The rows below give T cell receptor beta chains drawn from one sample of a study of shared clonotypes between healthy human individuals. TCRdb's table, derived via immunoSEQ multiplex PCR, lists solely in-frame clones and lacks some. This sample has approximately 1,000,000 clones; about 80% occur once, and the top ten carry 0.89%. Material for sequencing was memory CD4+ T cells from PBMCs. These receptors all come from a man between 18 and 29 years old in good health. Some clones in this sample may be carry-over from other donors' samples. Each CDR3 is given with its conserved first and last residue. A D gene is named only where the DNA matches it firmly. For some rows the clone size is stated as once, few or many, or as a class when expanded; others skip it.

d_call	clone_size	v_call	j_call	cdr3_aa	cdr3_nt
-	-	TRBV5-1	TRBJ2-1	CASSLGAYNEQFF	TGCGCCAGCAGCTTGGGGGCGTACAATGAGCAGTTCTTC
-	-	TRBV27	TRBJ2-1	CASSPPSGRSSSYNEQFF	TGTGCCAGCAGTCCCCCCTCGGGTAGATCGAGCTCCTACAATGAGCAGTTCTTC
-	few	TRBV15	TRBJ2-7	CATSRGGAVSGSEQYF	TGTGCCACCAGCAGAGGGGGGGCTGTGTCGGGGAGCGAGCAGTACTTC
-	few	TRBV20-1	TRBJ2-1	CSAWYGEQFF	TGCAGTGCCTGGTACGGTGAGCAGTTCTTC
TRBD1	-	TRBV5-1	TRBJ2-1	CASSYRPSGQGQNEQFF	TGCGCCAGCAGTTACCGGCCCTCGGGACAGGGTCAGAATGAGCAGTTCTTC
TRBD2	few	TRBV28	TRBJ2-3	CASSLELAGALKSAQYF	TGTGCCAGCAGTTTAGAACTAGCGGGTGCCCTGAAGTCCGCGCAGTATTTT
TRBD1	-	TRBV5-6	TRBJ2-1	CASTRQGADEQFF	TGTGCCAGCACCCGACAGGGGGCGGATGAGCAGTTCTTC
-	once	TRBV27	TRBJ1-1	CASSQGRAEAFF	TGTGCCAGCAGCCAGGGGCGCGCTGAAGCTTTCTTT
-	-	TRBV10-3	TRBJ2-2	CAIGGTGDTGELFF	TGTGCCATCGGAGGGACGGGGGACACCGGGGAGCTGTTTTTT
-	-	TRBV28	TRBJ2-2	CASRRTATGNTGELFF	TGTGCCAGCAGACGTACCGCGACAGGGAACACCGGGGAGCTGTTTTTT
TRBD2	-	TRBV4-1	TRBJ2-1	CASSQAEAGTYNEQFF	TGCGCCAGCAGCCAAGCCGAAGCGGGGACGTACAATGAGCAGTTCTTC
-	-	TRBV10-3	TRBJ1-2	CAISERPAVGGYTF	TGTGCCATCAGTGAAAGGCCGGCCGTAGGTGGCTACACCTTC
-	-	TRBV4-1	TRBJ1-4	CASSPSEINEKLFF	TGCGCCAGCAGCCCGTCCGAGATTAATGAAAAACTGTTTTTT
-	-	TRBV5-6	TRBJ1-2	CASSSAYNTPGSFNYGYTF	TGTGCCAGCAGCTCTGCCTATAACACCCCGGGATCCTTTAACTATGGCTACACCTTC
-	few	TRBV18	TRBJ1-5	CASSDNYQPQHF	TGTGCCAGCTCGGACAATTATCAGCCCCAGCATTTT
TRBD1	-	TRBV28	TRBJ2-7	CASSFRDRGYEQYF	TGTGCCAGCAGTTTTCGGGACAGGGGGTACGAGCAGTACTTC
TRBD1	few	TRBV15	TRBJ1-2	CATSEGGQGAYGYTF	TGTGCCACCAGCGAGGGAGGGCAGGGGGCGTATGGCTACACCTTC
-	-	TRBV2	TRBJ2-3	CAIRTLSDTQYF	TGTGCCATCAGGACCCTTTCAGATACGCAGTATTTT